The source of this TCR beta chain is a study of OX40 agonist ivuxolimab in advanced cancers. Across the whole study: Patients took ivuxolimab, an agonistic anti-OX40 (CD134) antibody. Whole-study results and caveats: In CD8+ T cells, expanded clones were on average more numerous than in CD4+. Specificity for antigen went undetermined in the expanded peripheral T cells.

Profiled with immunoSEQ multiplex PCR; TCRdb holds only in-frame clones, not every one. The sample has around 63,000 clones; 80% to 90% are singletons. Concerning this clone itself: Its antigen is not known.

The trim removed 4 bases at V and 1 base at J, leaving 5 bases unmatched. Germline loops: CDR1 MGHRA, CDR2 YSYEKL. This CDR3 is built from 16 residues. Sequencing was performed on CD4+ or CD8+ T cells sorted from blood, taken in a trial of the OX40 agonist ivuxolimab. The V and J genes are TRBV4-1 and TRBJ2-3; 10 bases align to TRBD2. The TCR comes from an adult with an advanced solid tumor such as melanoma, head and neck, liver or kidney cancer. The CDR3 here is CASSPSGTSGTDTQYF. The CDR3, as DNA: TGCGCCAGCAGCCCTTCCGGGACTAGCGGCACAGATACGCAGTATTTT.